This entry describes one T cell receptor (beta chain). Its antigen is currently unknown. This entry belongs to a study of cytomegalovirus exposure and HLA in healthy donors. Whole-study results and caveats: Rarity marked most TCR sequences, yet some public TCRs occurred in many donors. For most TCR beta V segments, an earlier analysis put the productive rate at about 90% or about 30% of the time.

PCR amplification relied on 60 Vbeta primers (plus 13 Jbeta primers). Produced via immunoSEQ multiplex PCR; TCRdb's table is partial and in-frame only. This table holds about 110,000 clones, roughly 80% found once. The CDR3 spans 13 residues. The germline gives CDR1 SGDLS, CDR2 YYNGEE. V was clipped by 1 base and J by 9 bases, with 11 bases between them. The sample was PBMCs. The clonotype was recovered from a man between 60 and 70 years old in good health and CMV-seronegative. This chain joins TRBV9 and TRBJ2-1; TRBD1 is a possible D gene (6 bases). Here the CDR3 DNA reads TGTGCCAGCAGCGTACCGATAGGGGGTGAGCAGTTCTTC. Translated, it gives CASSVPIGGEQFF.